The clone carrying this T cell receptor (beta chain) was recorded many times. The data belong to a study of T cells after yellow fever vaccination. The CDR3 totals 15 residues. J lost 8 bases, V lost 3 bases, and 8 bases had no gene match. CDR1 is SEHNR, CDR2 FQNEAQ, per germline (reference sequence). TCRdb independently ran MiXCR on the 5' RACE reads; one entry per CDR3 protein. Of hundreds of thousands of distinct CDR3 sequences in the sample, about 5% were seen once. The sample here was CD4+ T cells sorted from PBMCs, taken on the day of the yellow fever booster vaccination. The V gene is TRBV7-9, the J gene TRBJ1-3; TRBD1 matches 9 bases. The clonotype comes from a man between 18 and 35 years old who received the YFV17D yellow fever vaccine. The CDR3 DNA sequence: TGTGCCAGCAGCTTCGGGACAGGGTCATCGGACACCATATATTTT. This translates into CASSFGTGSSDTIYF.